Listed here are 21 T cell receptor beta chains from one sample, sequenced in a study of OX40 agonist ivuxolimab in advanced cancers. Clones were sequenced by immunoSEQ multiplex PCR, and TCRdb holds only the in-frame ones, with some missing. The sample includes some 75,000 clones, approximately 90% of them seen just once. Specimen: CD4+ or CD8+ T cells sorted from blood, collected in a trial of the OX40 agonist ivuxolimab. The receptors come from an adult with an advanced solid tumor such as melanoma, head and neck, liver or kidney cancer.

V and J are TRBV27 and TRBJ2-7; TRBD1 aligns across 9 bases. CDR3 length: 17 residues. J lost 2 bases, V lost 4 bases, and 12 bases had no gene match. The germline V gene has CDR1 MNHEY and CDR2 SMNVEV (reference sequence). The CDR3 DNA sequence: TGTGCCAGCAGTTCGACTCTCGGACAGGGGCACCCCTACGAGCAGTACTTC. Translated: CASSSTLGQGHPYEQYF.

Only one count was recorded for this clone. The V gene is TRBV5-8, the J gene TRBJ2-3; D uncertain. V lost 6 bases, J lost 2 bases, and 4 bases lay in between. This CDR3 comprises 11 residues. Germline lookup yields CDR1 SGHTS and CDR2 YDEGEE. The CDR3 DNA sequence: TGTGCCAGCACCGTCACAGATACGCAGTATTTT. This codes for CASTVTDTQYF.

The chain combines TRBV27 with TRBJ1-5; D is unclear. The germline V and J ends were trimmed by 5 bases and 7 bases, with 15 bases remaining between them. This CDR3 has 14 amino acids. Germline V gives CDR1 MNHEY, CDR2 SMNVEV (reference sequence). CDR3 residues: CASSAQSLFQPQHF. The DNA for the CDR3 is TGTGCCAGCAGTGCGCAGTCCCTTTTCCAGCCCCAGCATTTT.

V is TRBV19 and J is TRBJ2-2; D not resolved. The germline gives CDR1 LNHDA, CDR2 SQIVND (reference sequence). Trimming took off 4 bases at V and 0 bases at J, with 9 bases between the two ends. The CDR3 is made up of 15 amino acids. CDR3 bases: TGTGCCAGTAGTACTCGACGGCCGAACACCGGGGAGCTGTTTTTT. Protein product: CASSTRRPNTGELFF.

The CDR3 DNA follows: TGCGCCAGCAGCTTGAGGACTAGCGCCCTCTACGAGCAGTACTTC. Translating gives CASSLRTSALYEQYF. The genes are TRBV5-1 and TRBJ2-7, with 9 bases aligning to TRBD2. The junction had 5 bases not matched to a gene; V was cut back by 1 base and J by 3 bases. CDR1 SGHRS and CDR2 YFSETQ come from the germline V gene. The CDR3 extends over 15 amino acids.

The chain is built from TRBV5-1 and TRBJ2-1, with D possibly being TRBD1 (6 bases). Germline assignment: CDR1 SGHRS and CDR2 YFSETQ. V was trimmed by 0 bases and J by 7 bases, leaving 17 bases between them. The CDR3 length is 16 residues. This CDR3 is CASSLEAGAVGNEQFF. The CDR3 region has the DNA TGCGCCAGCAGCTTGGAGGCAGGGGCGGTAGGGAATGAGCAGTTCTTC.

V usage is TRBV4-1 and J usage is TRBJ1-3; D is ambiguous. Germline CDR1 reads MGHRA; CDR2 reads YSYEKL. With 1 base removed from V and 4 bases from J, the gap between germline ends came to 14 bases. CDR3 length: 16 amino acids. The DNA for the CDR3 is TGCGCCAGCAGCCAAGCCCCCGTCGGGGTGGGAAACACCATATATTTT. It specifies CASSQAPVGVGNTIYF.

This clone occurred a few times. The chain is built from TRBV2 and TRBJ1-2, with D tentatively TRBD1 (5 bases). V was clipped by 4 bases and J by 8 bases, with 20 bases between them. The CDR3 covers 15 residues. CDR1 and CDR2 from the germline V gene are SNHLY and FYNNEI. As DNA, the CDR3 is TGTGCCAGCAGTGCCCCGAGACAGAGAAGGGGAGGCTACACCTTC. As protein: CASSAPRQRRGGYTF.

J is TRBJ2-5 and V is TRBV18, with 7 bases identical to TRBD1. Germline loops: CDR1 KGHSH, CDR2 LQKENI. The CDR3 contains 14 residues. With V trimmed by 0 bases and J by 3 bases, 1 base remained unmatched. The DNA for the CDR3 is TGTGCCAGCTCACCACCCGGGACAGAAGAGACCCAGTACTTC. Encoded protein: CASSPPGTEETQYF.

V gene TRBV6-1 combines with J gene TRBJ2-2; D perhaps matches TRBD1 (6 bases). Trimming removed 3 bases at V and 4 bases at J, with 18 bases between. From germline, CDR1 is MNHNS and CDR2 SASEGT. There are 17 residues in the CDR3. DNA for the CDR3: TGTGCCAGCAGTGACTTCTCCGGGACAAAAGGCACCGGGGAGCTGTTTTTT. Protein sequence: CASSDFSGTKGTGELFF.

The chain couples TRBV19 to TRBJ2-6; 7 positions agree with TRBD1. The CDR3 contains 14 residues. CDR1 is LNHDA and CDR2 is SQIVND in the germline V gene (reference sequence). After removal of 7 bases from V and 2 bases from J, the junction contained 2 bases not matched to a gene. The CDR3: CASTTGAGANVLTF. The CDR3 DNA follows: TGTGCCAGTACTACAGGGGCTGGGGCCAACGTCCTGACTTTC. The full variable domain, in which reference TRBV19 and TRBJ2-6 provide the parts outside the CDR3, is DGGITQSPKYLFRKEGQNVTLSCEQNLNHDAMYWYRQDPGQGLRLIYYSQIVNDFQKGDIAEGYSVSREKKESFPLTVTSAQKNPTAFYLCASTTGAGANVLTFGAGSRLTVL.

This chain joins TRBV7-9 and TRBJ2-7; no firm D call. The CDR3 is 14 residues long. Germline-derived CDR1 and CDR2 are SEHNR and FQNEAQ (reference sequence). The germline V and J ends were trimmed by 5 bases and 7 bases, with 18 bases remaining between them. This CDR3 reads CASSPPAQYREQYF. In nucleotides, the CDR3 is TGTGCCAGCAGCCCGCCTGCGCAGTATCGGGAGCAGTACTTC.

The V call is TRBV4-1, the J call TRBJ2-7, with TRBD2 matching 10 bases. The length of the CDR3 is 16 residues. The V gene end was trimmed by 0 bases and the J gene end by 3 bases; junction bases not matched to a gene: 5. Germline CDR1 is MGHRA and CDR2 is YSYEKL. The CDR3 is CASSQDRTSGIYEQYF. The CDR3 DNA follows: TGCGCCAGCAGCCAAGACCGGACTAGCGGTATCTACGAGCAGTACTTC.

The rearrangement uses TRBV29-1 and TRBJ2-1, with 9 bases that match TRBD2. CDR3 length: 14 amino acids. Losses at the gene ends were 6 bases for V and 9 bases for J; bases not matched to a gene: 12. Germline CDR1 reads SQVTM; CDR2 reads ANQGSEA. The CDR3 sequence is CSVRGPSGIREQFF. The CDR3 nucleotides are TGCAGCGTCCGGGGGCCTAGCGGGATTCGTGAGCAGTTCTTC.

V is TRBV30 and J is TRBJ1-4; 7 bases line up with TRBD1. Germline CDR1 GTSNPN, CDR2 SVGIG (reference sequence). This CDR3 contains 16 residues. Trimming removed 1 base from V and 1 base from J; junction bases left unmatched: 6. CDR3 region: CAWSAPHRGTNEKLFF. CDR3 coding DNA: TGTGCCTGGAGTGCTCCTCACAGGGGAACTAATGAAAAACTGTTTTTT.

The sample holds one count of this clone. The CDR3 region has the DNA TGTGCCAGCAGCCCCGGTACAGGGCGAACCGGGGAGCTGTTTTTT. Translating gives CASSPGTGRTGELFF. The chain links TRBV7-9 to TRBJ2-2, with D perhaps TRBD1 (6 bases). V lost 5 bases, J lost 5 bases, and 15 bases lay in between. This CDR3 spans 15 amino acids. Germline CDR1 reads SEHNR; CDR2 reads FQNEAQ (reference sequence).

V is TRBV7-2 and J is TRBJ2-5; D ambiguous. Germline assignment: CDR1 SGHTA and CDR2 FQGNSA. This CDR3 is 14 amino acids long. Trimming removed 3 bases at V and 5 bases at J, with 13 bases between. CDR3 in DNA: TGTGCCAGCAGCTTTTCCACCTCCTGGGAGACCCAGTACTTC. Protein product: CASSFSTSWETQYF.

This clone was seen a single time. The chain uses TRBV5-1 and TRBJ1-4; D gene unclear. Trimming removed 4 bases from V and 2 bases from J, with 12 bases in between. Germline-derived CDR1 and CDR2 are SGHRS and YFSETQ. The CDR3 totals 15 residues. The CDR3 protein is CASSGEGITNEKLFF. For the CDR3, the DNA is TGCGCCAGCAGCGGAGAGGGTATTACTAATGAAAAACTGTTTTTT.

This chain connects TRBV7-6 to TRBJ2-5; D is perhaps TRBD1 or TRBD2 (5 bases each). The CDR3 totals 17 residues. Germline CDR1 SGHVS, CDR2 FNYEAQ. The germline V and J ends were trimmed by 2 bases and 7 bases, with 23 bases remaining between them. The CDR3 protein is CASSLIEVGTASGTQYF. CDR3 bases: TGTGCCAGCAGCTTAATCGAGGTCGGGACGGCCTCAGGGACCCAGTACTTC.

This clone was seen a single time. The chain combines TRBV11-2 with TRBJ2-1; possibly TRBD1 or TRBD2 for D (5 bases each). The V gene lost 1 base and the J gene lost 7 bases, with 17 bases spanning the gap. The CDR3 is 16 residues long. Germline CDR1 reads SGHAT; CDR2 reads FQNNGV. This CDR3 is CASSLAVWDPQNEQFF. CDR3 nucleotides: TGTGCCAGCAGCTTAGCGGTTTGGGACCCACAAAATGAGCAGTTCTTC.

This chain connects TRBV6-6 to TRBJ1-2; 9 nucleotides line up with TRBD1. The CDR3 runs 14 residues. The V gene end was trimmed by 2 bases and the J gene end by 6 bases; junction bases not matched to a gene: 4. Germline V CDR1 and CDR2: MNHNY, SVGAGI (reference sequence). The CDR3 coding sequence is TGTGCCAGCAGTTACCGGCGGGACAGGGATGGCTACACCTTC. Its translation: CASSYRRDRDGYTF.